This passage covers 20 T cell receptor beta chains from one sample sequenced in a study of blood T cell repertoires in COVID-19. Assay: immunoSEQ multiplex PCR; the TCRdb copy retains only in-frame clones and omits some. The repertoire holds around 42,000 clones, 86% seen once, with 55% to 60% in the top ten. The sequencing input was peripheral blood. The receptors here all came from a man aged 70 or older with acute or convalescent COVID-19.

This chain joins TRBV7-3 and TRBJ2-3, with a weak D call TRBD1 (6 bases). The germline CDR1 and CDR2 sequences are SGHTA and FQGTGA. There are 15 residues in the CDR3. Deletions cut 5 bases from V and 5 bases from J, with 17 bases between. The CDR3 here is CASSLTGLSIDTQYF. CDR3 nucleotides: TGTGCCAGCAGCCTTACAGGGTTGAGTATAGATACGCAGTATTTT.

The J gene is TRBJ2-7, the V gene TRBV5-6; 8 positions agree with TRBD1. Germline V gene sequence: CDR1 SGHDT, CDR2 YYEEEE. The CDR3 sequence is 18 residues long. J was trimmed by 3 bases and V by 0 bases; bases with no gene match: 14. The CDR3 coding sequence is TGTGCCAGCAGCTTGGCGGGGACAGGCCCTCTTACCCTCTACGAGCAGTACTTC. Translated, it gives CASSLAGTGPLTLYEQYF.

The chain is built from TRBV6-2 or TRBV6-3 and TRBJ1-2; D is perhaps TRBD1 (6 bases). Trimming took 6 bases from V and 4 from J, leaving 15 bases between them. Germline V gives CDR1 MNHEY, CDR2 SVGEGT. The length of the CDR3 is 14 residues. CDR3 sequence reads: CASSPGVRGYGYTF. The DNA of the CDR3 is TGTGCCAGCAGCCCAGGGGTCAGGGGCTATGGCTACACCTTC.

V is TRBV28 and J is TRBJ1-5; tentatively, D is TRBD1 (6 bases). This CDR3 contains 14 residues. Germline V gene sequence: CDR1 MDHEN, CDR2 SYDVKM. V was clipped by 6 bases and J by 5 bases, with 14 bases between them. Here the CDR3 DNA reads TGTGCCAGCAGCCGTGGGGACACCTATCAGCCCCAGCATTTT. As protein: CASSRGDTYQPQHF.

The chain uses TRBV4-2 and TRBJ1-4; D possibly corresponds to TRBD1 (5 bases). The length of the CDR3 is 17 residues. Germline lookup yields CDR1 LGHNA and CDR2 YNFKEQ. With 1 base removed from V and 0 bases from J, the gap between germline ends came to 12 bases. The CDR3 DNA is TGTGCCAGCAGCCAAGGGGAGGACACTGCAACTAATGAAAAACTGTTTTTT. Its protein product is CASSQGEDTATNEKLFF.

This chain joins TRBV7-2 and TRBJ1-6, with 7 bases matching TRBD1. V was pared by 1 base and J by 9 bases, with 3 bases of the junction left unmatched. There are 14 residues in the CDR3. Germline CDR1 is SGHTA and CDR2 is FQGNSA. The CDR3, as DNA: TGTGCCAGCAGCTTAGACAGGGGAGGTTCACCCCTCCACTTT. It codes for CASSLDRGGSPLHF. Using reference TRBV7-2 and TRBJ1-6 for the parts outside the CDR3, the full variable domain is GAGVSQSPSNKVTEKGKDVELRCDPISGHTALYWYRQSLGQGLEFLIYFQGNSAPDKSGLPSDRFSAERTGGSVSTLTIQRTQQEDSAVYLCASSLDRGGSPLHFGNGTRLTVT.

The gene calls are TRBV5-1 and TRBJ2-2; a weak D match, TRBD2 (5 bases). CDR3 length: 12 amino acids. Germline CDR1 SGHRS, CDR2 YFSETQ. The V and J ends lost 5 bases and 3 bases respectively, with 5 bases between them. The CDR3 DNA reads TGCGCCAGCAGGAGGGACACCGGGGAGCTGTTTTTT. This sequence encodes CASRRDTGELFF. Complete variable domain (other parts from reference TRBV5-1 and TRBJ2-2): KAGVTQTPRYLIKTRGQQVTLSCSPISGHRSVSWYQQTPGQGLQFLFEYFSETQRNKGNFPGRFSGRQFSNSRSEMNVSTLELGDSALYLCASRRDTGELFFGEGSRLTVL.

The CDR3 here is CASSPGQGESPLHF. The CDR3 bases are TGTGCCAGTAGTCCTGGACAGGGAGAGTCACCCCTCCACTTT. The genes are TRBV19 and TRBJ1-6; 8 positions agree with TRBD1. CDR3 size: 14 residues. Germline CDR1 LNHDA, CDR2 SQIVND (reference sequence). J was trimmed by 10 bases and V by 5 bases; bases with no gene match: 7. Full variable domain (missing parts from reference TRBV19 and TRBJ1-6): DGGITQSPKYLFRKEGQNVTLSCEQNLNHDAMYWYRQDPGQGLRLIYYSQIVNDFQKGDIAEGYSVSREKKESFPLTVTSAQKNPTAFYLCASSPGQGESPLHFGNGTRLTVT.

The gene calls are TRBV3-1 (or the pseudogene TRBV3-2) and TRBJ2-7; the D gene is possibly TRBD1 (6 bases). Germline V CDR1 and CDR2: LGHDT, YNNKEL (reference sequence). Deletions cut 0 bases from V and 0 bases from J, with 9 bases between. This CDR3 contains 15 residues. The CDR3 DNA is TGTGCCAGCAGCCAAGATGGGGGCAGCTCCTACGAGCAGTACTTC. Protein product: CASSQDGGSSYEQYF.

The CDR3 spells CASSQDPTGSGANVLTF. CDR3 sequence (DNA): TGCGCCAGCAGCCAAGATCCCACAGGGTCCGGGGCCAACGTCCTGACTTTC. This rearrangement joins TRBV4-1 to TRBJ2-6; weak D call: TRBD1 (6 bases). This CDR3 contains 17 residues. Per germline, CDR1 MGHRA and CDR2 YSYEKL. V gave up 0 bases and J gave up 4 bases, with 13 bases separating them.

This chain links TRBV18 with TRBJ2-7; 9 bases line up with TRBD1. CDR3 length: 14 amino acids. V shed 3 bases and J 7 bases; nucleotides not matched to a gene: 7. Germline assignment: CDR1 KGHSH and CDR2 LQKENI. CDR3 protein: CASSPGTGHWEQYF. CDR3 nucleotide sequence: TGTGCCAGCTCACCTGGGACAGGGCATTGGGAGCAGTACTTC.

The chain employs TRBV7-9 and TRBJ1-1, with 8 bases that match TRBD1. The germline V gene encodes CDR1 SEHNR and CDR2 FQNEAQ (reference sequence). Unmatched junction bases numbered 8, after V lost 5 bases and J lost 0 bases. The CDR3 runs 16 residues. The CDR3 loop is CASSRDRTLMNTEAFF. As DNA, the CDR3 is TGTGCCAGCAGCCGGGACAGGACCTTAATGAACACTGAAGCTTTCTTT.

This clone was seen just once. The chain recombines TRBV5-1 with TRBJ1-1, with D tentatively TRBD1 (5 bases). V lost 5 bases and J 0 bases, leaving 11 bases between the germline ends. The CDR3 contains 14 residues. Germline V gene sequence: CDR1 SGHRS, CDR2 YFSETQ. CDR3 residues: CASRPDSVNTEAFF. CDR3 bases: TGCGCCAGCAGACCCGACAGCGTGAACACTGAAGCTTTCTTT. Variable domain in full (rest from reference TRBV5-1 and TRBJ1-1): KAGVTQTPRYLIKTRGQQVTLSCSPISGHRSVSWYQQTPGQGLQFLFEYFSETQRNKGNFPGRFSGRQFSNSRSEMNVSTLELGDSALYLCASRPDSVNTEAFFGQGTRLTVV.

The V call is TRBV9, the J call TRBJ2-1, with 9 bases lining up with TRBD2. The trim removed 5 bases at V and 10 bases at J, leaving 4 bases unmatched. Germline V gene data show CDR1 as SGDLS and CDR2 as YYNGEE. The CDR3 runs to 12 residues. CDR3: CASSLSGGEQFF. The CDR3 DNA reads as TGTGCCAGCAGTCTTAGCGGGGGCGAGCAGTTCTTC.

The chain recombines TRBV5-1 with TRBJ2-7; D not resolved. The CDR3 spans 13 residues. From germline, CDR1 is SGHRS and CDR2 YFSETQ. Trimming left V 4 bases short and J 0 bases short, with 8 bases between. CDR3 in amino acids: CASSLGSSYEQYF. CDR3 sequence (DNA): TGCGCCAGCAGCCTTGGCAGCTCCTACGAGCAGTACTTC.

J is TRBJ1-2 and V is TRBV9; the match to TRBD1 covers 8 bases. Germline CDR1 reads SGDLS; CDR2 reads YYNGEE. V was pared by 0 bases and J by 4 bases, with 2 bases of the junction left unmatched. This CDR3 is 14 amino acids long. The CDR3: CASSVADRGYGYTF. The CDR3 DNA follows: TGTGCCAGCAGCGTAGCTGACAGGGGCTATGGCTACACCTTC.

The chain is built from TRBV2 and TRBJ1-6; D not resolved. Germline V gives CDR1 SNHLY, CDR2 FYNNEI. Trimming took off 6 bases at V and 5 bases at J, with 5 bases between the two ends. The CDR3 loop spans 12 amino acids. DNA of the CDR3: TGTGCCAGCAGAGCGGATAATTCACCCCTCCACTTT. Translating it yields CASRADNSPLHF.

The chain links TRBV5-1 to TRBJ2-5, with TRBD1 as a possible D gene (6 bases). Looked up from germline, CDR1 is SGHRS and CDR2 is YFSETQ. Trimming took 0 bases from V and 3 from J, leaving 15 bases between them. This CDR3 is built from 16 residues. The CDR3 DNA reads as TGCGCCAGCAGCTTGGCTGTTGGGACATCTAAAGAGACCCAGTACTTC. As protein: CASSLAVGTSKETQYF.

This chain links TRBV5-5 with TRBJ1-4, with TRBD1 matching over 9 bases. CDR1 and CDR2 from the germline V gene are SGHKS and YYEKEE (reference sequence). CDR3 size: 18 residues. V was clipped by 3 bases and J by 4 bases; unmatched bases: 13. CDR3 amino acids: CASSSFGDREVYNEKLFF. The CDR3 bases are TGTGCCAGCAGCTCCTTCGGGGACAGGGAGGTATATAATGAAAAACTGTTTTTT.

V usage is TRBV7-2 and J usage is TRBJ2-2; TRBD2 agrees at 7 bases. The CDR3 is made up of 16 amino acids. The V and J ends lost 2 bases and 2 bases, in that order; junction bases with no gene match: 5. Germline-derived CDR1 and CDR2 are SGHTA and FQGNSA. The CDR3 nucleotides are TGTGCCAGCAGCTTAAGAGGCGGGAGAAACACCGGGGAGCTGTTTTTT. It yields the protein CASSLRGGRNTGELFF.